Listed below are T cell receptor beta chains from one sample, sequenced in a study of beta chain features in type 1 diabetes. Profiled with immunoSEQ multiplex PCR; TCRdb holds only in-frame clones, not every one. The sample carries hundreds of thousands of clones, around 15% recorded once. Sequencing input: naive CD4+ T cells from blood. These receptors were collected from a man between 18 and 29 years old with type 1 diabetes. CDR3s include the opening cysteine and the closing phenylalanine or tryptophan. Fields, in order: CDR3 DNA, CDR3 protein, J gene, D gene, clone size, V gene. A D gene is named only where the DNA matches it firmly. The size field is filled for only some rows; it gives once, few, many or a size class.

cdr3_nt: TGCAGCGTGATCGGAGGGACCGGCGGTTACACAGATACGCAGTATTTT
cdr3_aa: CSVIGGTGGYTDTQYF
j_call: TRBJ2-3
d_call: NA
clone_size: NA
v_call: TRBV29-1

cdr3_nt: TGTGCCAGCAGTTACGTAGGGAGTGAAGGAAACACCATATATTTT
cdr3_aa: CASSYVGSEGNTIYF
j_call: TRBJ1-3
d_call: NA
clone_size: few
v_call: TRBV6-5

cdr3_nt: TGTGCCAGCAGTGAACCGAGGGGGGGCACTGAAGCTTTCTTT
cdr3_aa: CASSEPRGGTEAFF
j_call: TRBJ1-1
d_call: NA
clone_size: NA
v_call: TRBV2

cdr3_nt: TGTGCCAGCAGCTTAGTCCAAAACACCGGGGAGCTGTTTTTT
cdr3_aa: CASSLVQNTGELFF
j_call: TRBJ2-2
d_call: NA
clone_size: few
v_call: TRBV7-2

cdr3_nt: TGCGCCAGCCCGCCCAGCAGGTTCCCTGAATTTTACTTC
cdr3_aa: CASPPSRFPEFYF
j_call: TRBJ2-4
d_call: NA
clone_size: few
v_call: TRBV5-1

cdr3_nt: TGTGCCTGGAGCCTCCGGACAGGGCTTCGAGAGACCCAGTACTTC
cdr3_aa: CAWSLRTGLRETQYF
j_call: TRBJ2-5
d_call: TRBD1
clone_size: NA
v_call: TRBV30

cdr3_nt: TGTGCCAGCAGCTTCGGTTCGGCACGGGATGGGTACGAGCAGTACTTC
cdr3_aa: CASSFGSARDGYEQYF
j_call: TRBJ2-7
d_call: NA
clone_size: few
v_call: TRBV7-2

cdr3_nt: TGTGCCAGCAGCTTAGTCGGGGGAGCCTTCCGGGAGCTGTTTTTT
cdr3_aa: CASSLVGGAFRELFF
j_call: TRBJ2-2
d_call: NA
clone_size: few
v_call: TRBV7-9

cdr3_nt: TGCAGCGTTGACTCTGGGGCGGGACAGGGGACTGAGCAGTTCTTC
cdr3_aa: CSVDSGAGQGTEQFF
j_call: TRBJ2-1
d_call: TRBD1
clone_size: NA
v_call: TRBV29-1

cdr3_nt: TGCAGCGTTTTTGGCGGGGATGGCTACACCTTC
cdr3_aa: CSVFGGDGYTF
j_call: TRBJ1-2
d_call: NA
clone_size: NA
v_call: TRBV29-1

cdr3_nt: TGTGCCAGCAGCCGAAGGGCGGTGGATGAGCAGTTCTTC
cdr3_aa: CASSRRAVDEQFF
j_call: TRBJ2-1
d_call: NA
clone_size: NA
v_call: TRBV2

cdr3_nt: TGCAGTGGACAGGACTATGGCTACACCTTC
cdr3_aa: CSGQDYGYTF
j_call: TRBJ1-2
d_call: NA
clone_size: few
v_call: TRBV20-1

cdr3_nt: TGTGCCACGCGGGGGAGCGGGGAGGCGGATACGCAGTATTTT
cdr3_aa: CATRGSGEADTQYF
j_call: TRBJ2-3
d_call: TRBD2
clone_size: few
v_call: TRBV5-6

cdr3_nt: TGTGCCAGCAGCGGCCGGGACGGACAATCCTACAATGAGCAGTTCTTC
cdr3_aa: CASSGRDGQSYNEQFF
j_call: TRBJ2-1
d_call: NA
clone_size: few
v_call: TRBV11-2

cdr3_nt: TGTGCCAGCAGTTTAAGATACGAGCAGTACTTC
cdr3_aa: CASSLRYEQYF
j_call: TRBJ2-7
d_call: NA
clone_size: many
v_call: TRBV28

cdr3_nt: TGCAGCGTTAAGCGACTAGCATCTAGCTCCTACAATGAGCAGTTCTTC
cdr3_aa: CSVKRLASSSYNEQFF
j_call: TRBJ2-1
d_call: TRBD2
clone_size: NA
v_call: TRBV29-1

cdr3_nt: TGTGCCAGCAGCAAAGCGATAATCCAAACTGAAGCTTTCTTT
cdr3_aa: CASSKAIIQTEAFF
j_call: TRBJ1-1
d_call: NA
clone_size: NA
v_call: TRBV21-1

cdr3_nt: TGTGCCACCAGCTGGCGGGCCGCGAACACTGAAGCTTTCTTT
cdr3_aa: CATSWRAANTEAFF
j_call: TRBJ1-1
d_call: NA
clone_size: few
v_call: TRBV15

cdr3_nt: TGTGCCAGCAGCTTAAGCCGAGTGGAGCAGTACTTC
cdr3_aa: CASSLSRVEQYF
j_call: TRBJ2-7
d_call: NA
clone_size: NA
v_call: TRBV7-2

cdr3_nt: TGTGCCTGGAACTCAGGGGCTTCCACTGAAGCTTTCTTT
cdr3_aa: CAWNSGASTEAFF
j_call: TRBJ1-1
d_call: NA
clone_size: NA
v_call: TRBV30

cdr3_nt: TGTGCCACCAGCAGAGGTGGGGGGACAGGGAAAGAGACCCAGTACTTC
cdr3_aa: CATSRGGGTGKETQYF
j_call: TRBJ2-5
d_call: TRBD1
clone_size: NA
v_call: TRBV15

cdr3_nt: TGTGCCAGCAGCTCACAAAGGCGGCTAGCGGCCAATGAGCAGTTCTTC
cdr3_aa: CASSSQRRLAANEQFF
j_call: TRBJ2-1
d_call: TRBD2
clone_size: few
v_call: TRBV11-2

cdr3_nt: TGTGCCAGCAGCCAGAAAGGGACAACTGGGGCCAACGTCCTGACTTTC
cdr3_aa: CASSQKGTTGANVLTF
j_call: TRBJ2-6
d_call: NA
clone_size: NA
v_call: TRBV4-2

cdr3_nt: TGTGCCAGCAGTGTTACCGGCTCCTATGGCTACACCTTC
cdr3_aa: CASSVTGSYGYTF
j_call: TRBJ1-2
d_call: NA
clone_size: few
v_call: TRBV6-1

cdr3_nt: TGCGCCAGCAGCTTGGACGGACAGGGGAGTCAGCCCCAGCATTTT
cdr3_aa: CASSLDGQGSQPQHF
j_call: TRBJ1-5
d_call: TRBD1
clone_size: few
v_call: TRBV5-1

cdr3_nt: TGCAGCCCTTTGGAGCCCGGGACTAGTAGGAATGAGCAGTTCTTC
cdr3_aa: CSPLEPGTSRNEQFF
j_call: TRBJ2-1
d_call: TRBD2
clone_size: few
v_call: TRBV29-1

cdr3_nt: TGTGCCAGCGTAGACTCTGGGGCCAACGTCCTGACTTTC
cdr3_aa: CASVDSGANVLTF
j_call: TRBJ2-6
d_call: NA
clone_size: few
v_call: TRBV2

cdr3_nt: TGTGCCAGCAGCACAAAGGGTGCTGGAAACACCATATATTTT
cdr3_aa: CASSTKGAGNTIYF
j_call: TRBJ1-3
d_call: NA
clone_size: NA
v_call: TRBV7-9

cdr3_nt: TGTGCCAGCAGCAGCTTCGTGGGGGGCACTGAAGCTTTCTTT
cdr3_aa: CASSSFVGGTEAFF
j_call: TRBJ1-1
d_call: NA
clone_size: NA
v_call: TRBV11-2

cdr3_nt: TGTGCCAGCAGCATCGGACTAGCGGGGGGGTGGCAGTACTTC
cdr3_aa: CASSIGLAGGWQYF
j_call: TRBJ2-7
d_call: TRBD2
clone_size: NA
v_call: TRBV7-2

cdr3_nt: TGTGCCAGCAGTGAGATAACAGGGGCCACTGAAGCTTTCTTT
cdr3_aa: CASSEITGATEAFF
j_call: TRBJ1-1
d_call: TRBD1
clone_size: NA
v_call: TRBV2

cdr3_nt: TGTGCTAGCAGCTTACTGAGCGGGGGGAATGAGCAGTTCTTC
cdr3_aa: CASSLLSGGNEQFF
j_call: TRBJ2-1
d_call: TRBD2
clone_size: few
v_call: TRBV7-7

cdr3_nt: TGTGCCAGCAGCTCCGATGCGGCGAGAGACGAGCAGTACTTC
cdr3_aa: CASSSDAARDEQYF
j_call: TRBJ2-7
d_call: NA
clone_size: NA
v_call: TRBV11-3

cdr3_nt: TGTGCCAGCATGAGGGCAGGGGCGCAGGACACTGAAGCTTTCTTT
cdr3_aa: CASMRAGAQDTEAFF
j_call: TRBJ1-1
d_call: NA
clone_size: NA
v_call: TRBV6-5

cdr3_nt: TGTGCCAGCAGCCGCACTACGACTGTCTCGGAGCAGTTCTTC
cdr3_aa: CASSRTTTVSEQFF
j_call: TRBJ2-1
d_call: NA
clone_size: many
v_call: TRBV14

cdr3_nt: TGCGCCAGCAGTCAACCAAAAACGAAAGGGACAGAACCATCTAGCACAGATACGCAGTATTTT
cdr3_aa: CASSQPKTKGTEPSSTDTQYF
j_call: TRBJ2-3
d_call: TRBD1
clone_size: few
v_call: TRBV23-1

cdr3_nt: TGTGCCAGCAGTATTCAACAGGGGGCTGTCTACGAGCAGTACTTC
cdr3_aa: CASSIQQGAVYEQYF
j_call: TRBJ2-7
d_call: TRBD1
clone_size: few
v_call: TRBV27

cdr3_nt: TGTGCCTGGAGCCGCCCAGGGGGACTTAATGAAAAACTGTTTTTT
cdr3_aa: CAWSRPGGLNEKLFF
j_call: TRBJ1-4
d_call: TRBD1
clone_size: few
v_call: TRBV30

cdr3_nt: TGCGCCAGCAGCTTGGAGGGCCGCTCTGGAAACACCATATATTTT
cdr3_aa: CASSLEGRSGNTIYF
j_call: TRBJ1-3
d_call: NA
clone_size: NA
v_call: TRBV5-1

cdr3_nt: TGTGCCAGCAGCGTAGAATCGAACACTGAAGCTTTCTTT
cdr3_aa: CASSVESNTEAFF
j_call: TRBJ1-1
d_call: NA
clone_size: few
v_call: TRBV9

cdr3_nt: TGTGCCAGCAGCGCAGGGACTAACGGGGAGACCCAGTACTTC
cdr3_aa: CASSAGTNGETQYF
j_call: TRBJ2-5
d_call: TRBD2
clone_size: few
v_call: TRBV7-2

cdr3_nt: TGTGCCAGCAGTTGGGACGGCACCGGGGAGCTGTTTTTT
cdr3_aa: CASSWDGTGELFF
j_call: TRBJ2-2
d_call: NA
clone_size: few
v_call: TRBV11-2

cdr3_nt: TGTGCCAGCAGCTTAGGAGGAGCGGGCACAGATACGCAGTATTTT
cdr3_aa: CASSLGGAGTDTQYF
j_call: TRBJ2-3
d_call: NA
clone_size: few
v_call: TRBV11-3

cdr3_nt: TGTGCCAGCAGCCCCCGACTAGCGGAGGGGACAGATACGCAGTATTTT
cdr3_aa: CASSPRLAEGTDTQYF
j_call: TRBJ2-3
d_call: NA
clone_size: few
v_call: TRBV21-1

cdr3_nt: TGTGCCAGCAGCTTTACAGCAGGAGATACGCAGTATTTT
cdr3_aa: CASSFTAGDTQYF
j_call: TRBJ2-3
d_call: NA
clone_size: few
v_call: TRBV7-2

cdr3_nt: TGTGCCAGCAGCGTAGATCGTGAGAACACTGAAGCTTTCTTT
cdr3_aa: CASSVDRENTEAFF
j_call: TRBJ1-1
d_call: NA
clone_size: NA
v_call: TRBV9

cdr3_nt: TGTGCCAGCAGGGGGGAGACCCAGTACTTC
cdr3_aa: CASRGETQYF
j_call: TRBJ2-5
d_call: NA
clone_size: few
v_call: TRBV6-5